Following are 7 T cell receptor beta chains from one sample sequenced in a study of blood T cell repertoires in COVID-19. Data came from immunoSEQ multiplex PCR; TCRdb stores just in-frame clones and leaves some out. This table holds 300,000 to 500,000 clones, around nine tenths found once. The sequenced sample was PBMCs or T cells enriched from blood (not recorded which). The receptors here all came from a young woman with acute COVID-19.

V is TRBV2 and J is TRBJ2-5, with D perhaps TRBD2 (6 bases). Trimming stripped 7 bases from V and 5 bases from J, with 14 bases between. The germline CDR1 and CDR2 sequences are SNHLY and FYNNEI. The CDR3 sequence is 13 residues long. The DNA for the CDR3 is TGTGCCAGCACGGGAGCCCAAGGGGAGACCCAGTACTTC. This gives the protein CASTGAQGETQYF.

CDR3 nucleotides: TGTGCCAGCAGCCATCGGGGGGAAGCTTTCTTT. Its protein product is CASSHRGEAFF. This rearrangement joins TRBV3-1 (or the pseudogene TRBV3-2) to TRBJ1-1; D may be TRBD1 (5 bases). The CDR3 has 11 residues. Germline CDR1 and CDR2: LGHDT and YNNKEL (reference sequence). V lost 3 bases to trimming and J lost 8 bases, with 7 bases between them.

The chain recombines TRBV10-2 with TRBJ2-3, with 12 bases lining up with TRBD2. The CDR3 loop spans 17 amino acids. V shed 2 bases and J 2 bases; nucleotides not matched to a gene: 5. Looked up from germline, CDR1 is WSHSY and CDR2 is SAAADI. The CDR3 sequence: CASSELLAGGYTDTQYF. For the CDR3, the DNA is TGCGCCAGCAGTGAGCTACTAGCGGGGGGTTACACAGATACGCAGTATTTT.

The J gene is TRBJ2-3, the V gene TRBV2; 7 bases agree with TRBD1. The CDR3 consists of 16 residues. J gave up 2 bases and V 7 bases, and 12 bases lay outside the gene matches. CDR1 is SNHLY, CDR2 FYNNEI, per germline. CDR3: CASINEGQVNTDTQYF. The CDR3 nucleotides read TGTGCCAGCATCAATGAAGGACAGGTTAACACAGATACGCAGTATTTT.

Concerning this clone: The same CDR3 also results from other DNA sequences found in this sample. The rearrangement joins TRBV9 to TRBJ2-7, with 9 positions matching TRBD2. J gave up 4 bases and V 4 bases, and 6 bases lay outside the gene matches. Per the germline V gene, CDR1 is SGDLS and CDR2 is YYNGEE. The CDR3 runs 14 residues. CDR3 nucleotides: TGTGCCAGCAGCCCCAGCGGGGGGCCTTACGAGCAGTACTTC. Protein product: CASSPSGGPYEQYF.

The chain has TRBV24-1 and TRBJ1-2, with unresolved D. Trimming removed 2 bases at V and 5 bases at J, with 5 bases between. CDR1 and CDR2 (germline): KGHDR, SFDVKD. The CDR3 length is 12 residues. CDR3 loop: CATSDSPYGYTF. The CDR3 bases are TGTGCCACCAGTGATTCCCCATATGGCTACACCTTC.

The chain uses TRBV24-1 and TRBJ2-1, with D hard to call. The CDR3 is 11 residues long. The V end lost 5 bases, the J end lost 9 bases, and 7 bases lay between the germline ends. Germline V lookup: CDR1 KGHDR, CDR2 SFDVKD. As DNA, the CDR3 is TGTGCCACCAGTGTCCGAGGTGAGCAGTTCTTC. It yields the protein CATSVRGEQFF.